One sample yielded the 28 T cell receptor beta chains listed below, sequenced in a study of T-cell reconstitution after alpha-beta-depleted transplantation in children. Molecular barcoding with unique molecular identifiers was used for the TCRbeta library. From the PCR reads, TCRdb called clonotypes with MiXCR, one entry per CDR3 protein. The sample consists of roughly 340,000 distinct CDR3 sequences, about 17% of them appearing once. The material was PBMCs, mostly from graft donor cells, obtained 360 days after TCRalphabeta/CD19-depleted stem cell transplant. The source of these receptors is a male patient between 2 and 15 years old who had a stem cell transplant for acute lymphoblastic leukemia, so the T cells may come from the graft donor.

This clonotype was detected a few times. CDR3 sequence: CASSMHLFYSNQPQHF. In DNA, the CDR3 is TGTGCCAGTAGTATGCATCTGTTCTATAGCAATCAGCCCCAGCATTTT. The gene calls are TRBV19 and TRBJ1-5; D is unresolved. There are 16 residues in the CDR3. The V and J ends lost 3 bases and 0 bases respectively, with 12 bases between them. The germline gives CDR1 LNHDA, CDR2 SQIVND (reference sequence).

V gene TRBV24-1 combines with J gene TRBJ2-3, with 8 positions matching TRBD2. V dropped 2 bases and J dropped 3; count of bases not matched to a gene: 9. CDR1 is KGHDR, CDR2 SFDVKD, per germline. The CDR3 is 17 residues long. CDR3 sequence reads: CATSDSPGGPLTDTQYF. Written as DNA, the CDR3 is TGTGCCACCAGTGATTCCCCGGGAGGGCCGTTAACAGATACGCAGTATTTT.

A few counts support this clonotype. The chain uses TRBV2 and TRBJ2-7; D remains unclear. V was shortened by 7 bases and J by 2 bases, with 9 bases between the two germline ends. The CDR3 covers 12 residues. From germline, CDR1 is SNHLY and CDR2 FYNNEI. This CDR3 is CASKGGPYEQYF. The CDR3 nucleotides read TGTGCCAGCAAGGGCGGACCCTACGAGCAGTACTTC.

The genes are TRBV30 and TRBJ2-5; 7 positions agree with TRBD1. CDR1 GTSNPN and CDR2 SVGIG come from the germline V gene (reference sequence). This CDR3 has 13 residues. J was trimmed by 6 bases and V by 3 bases; bases with no gene match: 7. This chain's CDR3 is CAWSTGVVKTQYF. The CDR3 region has the DNA TGTGCCTGGAGCACAGGGGTCGTAAAGACCCAGTACTTC. The entire variable domain, with the rest obtained from reference TRBV30 and TRBJ2-5, is as follows: SQTIHQWPATLVQPVGSPLSLECTVEGTSNPNLYWYRQAAGRGLQLLFYSVGIGQISSEVPQNLSASRPQDRQFILSSKKLLLSDSGFYLCAWSTGVVKTQYFGPGTRLLVL.

The chain combines TRBV5-1 with TRBJ2-3, with 12 bases identical to TRBD2. Germline V lookup: CDR1 SGHRS, CDR2 YFSETQ. The CDR3 length is 16 residues. The ends lost 4 bases at V and 2 bases at J; junction bases unmatched: 5. The CDR3 bases are TGCGCCAGCAGCCCGGGACTAGCGGGCTTCACAGATACGCAGTATTTT. Amino acid sequence: CASSPGLAGFTDTQYF.

This clonotype was found many times. The chain uses TRBV25-1 and TRBJ2-5; TRBD2 agrees at 8 bases. The CDR3 runs 16 residues. V lost 4 bases to trimming and J lost 0 bases; unmatched junction nucleotides: 7. Looked up from germline, CDR1 is MGHDK and CDR2 is SYGVNS. The CDR3 DNA reads as TGTGCCAGCAGTGCGGGAGGGCGGTCGTACCAAGAGACCCAGTACTTC. As protein: CASSAGGRSYQETQYF.

This clonotype was observed many times. V usage is TRBV29-1 and J usage is TRBJ2-7; possible D gene TRBD2, 5 bases. The CDR3 has 12 residues. Germline CDR1 SQVTM, CDR2 ANQGSEA. V gave up 0 bases and J gave up 3 bases, with 6 bases separating them. CDR3 in amino acids: CSVEERDYEQYF. The CDR3 DNA follows: TGCAGCGTTGAAGAGAGGGACTACGAGCAGTACTTC.

The chain has TRBV20-1 and TRBJ2-1; 7 nucleotides line up with TRBD2. Germline CDR1 reads DFQATT; CDR2 reads SNEGSKA (reference sequence). CDR3 length: 14 amino acids. V lost 6 bases and J lost 6; bases outside the gene matches: 11. This CDR3 reads CSAKRGGPSNEQFF. Here the CDR3 DNA reads TGCAGTGCCAAACGGGGAGGGCCCTCCAATGAGCAGTTCTTC.

The chain employs TRBV11-2 and TRBJ2-5; maybe TRBD1 (5 bases). The V gene lost 1 base and the J gene lost 6 bases, with 12 bases spanning the gap. This CDR3 is built from 14 residues. Germline V gene data show CDR1 as SGHAT and CDR2 as FQNNGV. CDR3 sequence reads: CASSLGRQLKTQYF. The CDR3 DNA reads TGTGCCAGCAGCTTAGGGCGACAGTTAAAGACCCAGTACTTC.

The chain joins TRBV11-2 to TRBJ2-2, with D perhaps matching TRBD2 (5 bases). Germline values: CDR1 SGHAT, CDR2 FQNNGV. This CDR3 is built from 13 residues. The CDR3 region has the DNA TGTGCAAGCGGCAACGGATACACCGGGGAGCTGTTTTTT. Protein: CASGNGYTGELFF.

CDR3 loop: CSGPVAGTDTQYF. For the CDR3, the DNA is TGCAGTGGTCCTGTAGCGGGAACAGATACGCAGTATTTT. The V call is TRBV20-1, the J call TRBJ2-3; 8 nucleotides match TRBD2. CDR1 DFQATT and CDR2 SNEGSKA come from the germline V gene (reference sequence). The V gene end was trimmed by 7 bases and the J gene end by 3 bases; junction bases not matched to a gene: 6. There are 13 residues in the CDR3.

The chain carries TRBV29-1 and TRBJ2-1; 10 bases agree with TRBD2. Germline CDR1 is SQVTM and CDR2 is ANQGSEA. V shed 5 bases, J shed 10 bases, and the junction held 5 bases outside the gene matches. The length of the CDR3 is 12 residues. The CDR3 DNA sequence: TGCAGCGTTAGAGCGGGAGGGCCCGAGCAGTTCTTC. Its translation: CSVRAGGPEQFF.

The rearrangement joins TRBV3-1 to TRBJ2-7; maybe TRBD2 (5 bases). CDR1 and CDR2 (germline): LGHDT, YNNKEL (reference sequence). Between the trimmed V and J ends, which lost 4 bases and 2 bases, there was a span of 12 bases. The length of the CDR3 is 14 residues. The CDR3 DNA sequence: TGTGCCAGCAGCCTGGCGGGCCCAGCCTACGAGCAGTACTTC. Residues: CASSLAGPAYEQYF.

This clonotype was recorded only once. The chain's CDR3 is CATTELAGGPEQETQYF. The CDR3 DNA reads TGTGCCACCACGGAACTAGCGGGAGGGCCGGAGCAAGAGACCCAGTACTTC. The chain recombines TRBV15 with TRBJ2-5; 13 bases agree with TRBD2. Germline trimming cut 7 bases from V and 2 bases from J; bases unmatched to any gene: 10. Germline V lookup: CDR1 LNHNV, CDR2 YYDKDF (reference sequence). This CDR3 has 17 amino acids.

The chain has TRBV11-2 and TRBJ2-5; D is unclear. Trimming removed 0 bases at V and 2 bases at J, with 16 bases between. Germline CDR1 is SGHAT and CDR2 is FQNNGV. The CDR3 sequence is 17 residues long. CDR3 residues: CASSLERRFRAQETQYF. As DNA, the CDR3 is TGTGCCAGCAGCTTAGAACGTCGTTTCCGGGCGCAAGAGACCCAGTACTTC.

This clonotype was detected many times. The chain has TRBV25-1 and TRBJ2-2; D might be TRBD1 (5 bases). There are 15 residues in the CDR3. Germline CDR1 and CDR2: MGHDK and SYGVNS. Trimming left V 8 bases short and J 0 bases short, with 13 bases between. DNA for the CDR3: TGTGCCAGCGCCGACGACAGTGCGAACACCGGGGAGCTGTTTTTT. It yields the protein CASADDSANTGELFF.

The chain is built from TRBV7-2 and TRBJ1-2; 12 nucleotides match TRBD1. The germline V gene has CDR1 SGHTA and CDR2 FQGNSA. With 0 bases clipped from V and 4 bases from J, the junction kept 6 bases outside the gene matches. The CDR3 sequence is 17 residues long. The CDR3 DNA sequence: TGTGCCAGCAGCTTAGCGCCCGGGACAGGGGGCGTCTATGGCTACACCTTC. As protein: CASSLAPGTGGVYGYTF.

This clonotype was picked up many times. The rearrangement links TRBV29-1 to TRBJ2-1; D is possibly TRBD1 or TRBD2 (6 bases each). V dropped 7 bases and J dropped 0 bases, with 16 bases sitting between them. The CDR3 has 15 amino acids. Per the germline V gene, CDR1 is SQVTM and CDR2 is ANQGSEA. The CDR3 is CSGGARGPSYNEQFF. The CDR3 DNA sequence: TGCAGCGGGGGGGCTAGGGGTCCCTCCTACAATGAGCAGTTCTTC.

This clonotype was seen many times. The chain employs TRBV7-6 and TRBJ1-5; D remains unclear. V lost 1 base and J lost 6, with 7 bases in between. The germline V gene has CDR1 SGHVS and CDR2 FNYEAQ. This CDR3 has 13 residues. The CDR3 region has the DNA TGTGCCAGCAGCTTAGGGTATAGTCAGCCCCAGCATTTT. Translating gives CASSLGYSQPQHF. The full variable domain, in which reference TRBV7-6 and TRBJ1-5 provide the parts outside the CDR3, is GAGVSQSPRYKVTKRGQDVALRCDPISGHVSLYWYRQALGQGPEFLTYFNYEAQQDKSGLPNDRFSAERPEGSISTLTIQRTEQRDSAMYRCASSLGYSQPQHFGDGTRLSIL.

This clonotype was detected a few times. The V and J genes are TRBV29-1 and TRBJ2-1; tentative D call: TRBD2 (7 bases). The CDR3 runs 15 residues. Germline loops: CDR1 SQVTM, CDR2 ANQGSEA. V dropped 3 bases and J dropped 3 bases, with 15 bases sitting between them. The CDR3 region is CSVDHWGGGYNEQFF. The CDR3 DNA follows: TGCAGCGTTGACCACTGGGGGGGCGGCTACAATGAGCAGTTCTTC.

Note on this clonotype: Given a much more abundant clone one base away, this may be a read error. The CDR3 does not close with the conserved phenylalanine or tryptophan, likely indicating a read error. This chain links TRBV20-1 with TRBJ2-4; D possibly corresponds to TRBD2 (5 bases). The CDR3 totals 12 residues. Germline loops: CDR1 DFQATT, CDR2 SNEGSKA (reference sequence). V was clipped by 3 bases and J by 7 bases, with 10 bases between them. DNA for the CDR3: TGCAGTGCTAGTAGCGAGGGCAACATTCAGTACTAC. Protein sequence: CSASSEGNIQYY.

J is TRBJ2-1 and V is TRBV9; D is unclear. Germline CDR1 is SGDLS and CDR2 is YYNGEE. The CDR3 extends over 16 amino acids. The V gene lost 0 bases and the J gene lost 0 bases, with 10 bases spanning the gap. DNA of the CDR3: TGTGCCAGCAGCGTAGGGGCGGACCCCTCCTACAATGAGCAGTTCTTC. Its protein product is CASSVGADPSYNEQFF.

This clonotype has a handful of counts. The V gene is TRBV12-3 or TRBV12-4, the J gene TRBJ2-1, with TRBD2 as a possible D gene (5 bases). The V gene lost 3 bases and the J gene lost 0 bases, with 15 bases spanning the gap. The CDR3 loop spans 17 amino acids. In DNA, the CDR3 is TGTGCCAGCAGTTTTTCTGCGGGTGTAAGCTCCTACAATGAGCAGTTCTTC. Translating gives CASSFSAGVSSYNEQFF.

The V and J genes are TRBV28 and TRBJ1-3; D remains unclear. V lost 7 bases and J lost 1, with 11 bases in between. Germline V lookup: CDR1 MDHEN, CDR2 SYDVKM. The CDR3 sequence is 14 residues long. CDR3 residues: CASTLLPSGNTIYF. CDR3 nucleotides: TGTGCCAGCACCCTATTGCCGTCTGGAAACACCATATATTTT.

The chain uses TRBV14 and TRBJ2-2, with D unclear. The length of the CDR3 is 14 residues. The V end was cut by 3 bases, the J end by 1 base, with 6 bases between. The germline gives CDR1 SGHDN, CDR2 FVKESK. CDR3 sequence: CASSHNGNTGELFF. In DNA form, the CDR3 reads TGTGCCAGCAGCCATAACGGGAACACCGGGGAGCTGTTTTTT. Filled out from reference TRBV14 and TRBJ2-2, the complete variable domain reads EAGVTQFPSHSVIEKGQTVTLRCDPISGHDNLYWYRRVMGKEIKFLLHFVKESKQDESGMPNNRFLAERTGGTYSTLKVQPAELEDSGVYFCASSHNGNTGELFFGEGSRLTVL.

The chain is built from TRBV20-1 and TRBJ2-7; the D gene is possibly TRBD1 (5 bases). Trimming shortened V by 2 bases and J by 5 bases, and 19 bases separated the two germline ends. There are 15 residues in the CDR3. Germline CDR1 and CDR2: DFQATT and SNEGSKA (reference sequence). The CDR3 sequence is CSARSVAGLLNEQYF. CDR3 nucleotides: TGCAGTGCTAGATCGGTGGCAGGGCTCCTGAACGAGCAGTACTTC.

This sequence joins TRBV4-1 and TRBJ1-2; TRBD1 might be the D (6 bases). The CDR3 runs 16 residues. V shed 1 base and J shed 5 bases, with 17 bases lying between them. Per the germline V gene, CDR1 is MGHRA and CDR2 is YSYEKL. The CDR3 loop is CASSQVIRQATYGYTF. In nucleotides, the CDR3 is TGCGCCAGCAGCCAAGTGATCCGACAGGCCACTTATGGCTACACCTTC.

The chain joins TRBV18 to TRBJ1-6; D not resolved. The germline gives CDR1 KGHSH, CDR2 LQKENI. The CDR3 sequence is 15 residues long. V was shortened by 3 bases and J by 10 bases, with 16 bases between the two germline ends. The CDR3 is CASSPYPRESSPLHF. In nucleotides, the CDR3 is TGTGCCAGCTCACCGTACCCCCGGGAGAGCTCACCCCTCCACTTT.